These 25 T cell receptor beta chains share one sample of origin, sequenced in a study of T cell responses to AZD1222 COVID-19 vaccine. Clones were sequenced by immunoSEQ multiplex PCR, and TCRdb holds only the in-frame ones, with some missing. The data hold 100,000 to 150,000 clones, with around 90% observed a single time. The source was peripheral blood, collected on day 0 of AZD1222 vaccination. Source of these receptors: an adult in good health.

This clone was recorded once. The V gene is TRBV19, the J gene TRBJ2-3, with 10 bases identical to TRBD2. CDR3 size: 17 residues. With V trimmed by 4 bases and J by 6 bases, 13 bases remained unmatched. From germline, CDR1 is LNHDA and CDR2 SQIVND (reference sequence). CDR3 residues: CASSTQGTSGTRDTQYF. In DNA, the CDR3 is TGTGCCAGTAGTACCCAAGGTACTAGCGGGACACGGGATACGCAGTATTTT.

The chain combines TRBV4-1 with TRBJ2-5; D is unresolved. The V end was cut by 5 bases, the J end by 4 bases, with 14 bases between. Germline V lookup: CDR1 MGHRA, CDR2 YSYEKL. This CDR3 comprises 14 residues. CDR3 sequence reads: CASSNNQAGETQYF. The CDR3 DNA reads as TGCGCCAGCAGCAACAACCAGGCTGGAGAGACCCAGTACTTC.

The chain carries TRBV5-1 and TRBJ1-2; D remains ambiguous. Germline CDR1 and CDR2: SGHRS and YFSETQ. CDR3 length: 17 amino acids. Trimming shortened V by 0 bases and J by 0 bases, and 15 bases separated the two germline ends. In DNA form, the CDR3 reads TGCGCCAGCAGCTTGGGGGCCGGGATCGCGACTAACTATGGCTACACCTTC. Translation gives CASSLGAGIATNYGYTF.

The chain recombines TRBV20-1 with TRBJ2-7, with no clear D. The ends were cut back, 2 bases at V and 3 bases at J, with 5 bases in the middle. Germline CDR1 reads DFQATT; CDR2 reads SNEGSKA (reference sequence). This CDR3 is 11 amino acids long. The CDR3 nucleotides read TGCAGTGCTAGATACAACTACGAGCAGTACTTC. Translation gives CSARYNYEQYF.

This clone was seen just once. The chain couples TRBV15 to TRBJ2-1; TRBD2 agrees at 10 bases. CDR1 is LNHNV, CDR2 YYDKDF, per germline (reference sequence). The CDR3 length is 16 residues. Unmatched junction bases numbered 7, after V lost 4 bases and J lost 4 bases. Here the CDR3 DNA reads TGTGCCACCAGCATAATCACTAGCGGGGTTTACAATGAGCAGTTCTTC. As protein: CATSIITSGVYNEQFF.

The J gene is TRBJ2-1, the V gene TRBV19; maybe TRBD2 (5 bases). The length of the CDR3 is 17 residues. Trimming removed 6 bases at V and 2 bases at J, with 20 bases between. Germline CDR1 and CDR2: LNHDA and SQIVND (reference sequence). This CDR3 is CASSTSGRRVTYNEQFF. DNA for the CDR3: TGTGCCAGTAGCACCTCGGGAAGGCGGGTAACCTACAATGAGCAGTTCTTC.

The V and J genes are TRBV6-5 and TRBJ1-2; D remains unclear. CDR1 and CDR2 (germline): MNHEY, SVGAGI. This CDR3 has 13 residues. V gave up 4 bases and J gave up 8 bases, with 14 bases separating them. CDR3 bases: TGTGCCAGCAGTTCCTCATCAGTGGGCGGCTACACCTTC. It yields the protein CASSSSSVGGYTF.

The chain employs TRBV19 and TRBJ2-6; D gene uncertain. CDR3 length equals 18 residues. The ends were cut back, 3 bases at V and 0 bases at J, with 15 bases in the middle. The germline gives CDR1 LNHDA, CDR2 SQIVND (reference sequence). The CDR3 loop reads CASSMDQYDSSGANVLTF. DNA for the CDR3: TGTGCCAGTAGTATGGACCAGTACGATAGCTCTGGGGCCAACGTCCTGACTTTC.

The genes are TRBV28 and TRBJ1-3, with a possible D match to TRBD1 (5 bases). The ends were cut back, 2 bases at V and 7 bases at J, with 9 bases in the middle. The CDR3 runs to 13 residues. Germline V gene data show CDR1 as MDHEN and CDR2 as SYDVKM. This CDR3 reads CASSLGQGNTIYF. DNA of the CDR3: TGTGCCAGCAGTTTAGGGCAGGGTAACACCATATATTTT.

This rearrangement joins TRBV2 to TRBJ1-5, with unresolved D. V was cut by 4 bases and J by 5 bases, with 18 bases left in between. Germline-derived CDR1 and CDR2 are SNHLY and FYNNEI. This CDR3 contains 16 residues. In nucleotides, the CDR3 is TGTGCCAGCAGTGGGAGGCGCAACGGTAATTATCAGCCCCAGCATTTT. This codes for CASSGRRNGNYQPQHF.

This clone was observed a single time. V is TRBV5-4 and J is TRBJ2-7; 12 bases match TRBD1. J gave up 4 bases and V 0 bases, and 11 bases lay outside the gene matches. Germline CDR1 SGHNT, CDR2 YYREEE (reference sequence). The CDR3 is 18 amino acids. The DNA for the CDR3 is TGTGCCAGCAGCTTGGATGCCCTCCAGGGACAGGGGGCGTACGAGCAGTACTTC. Encoded protein: CASSLDALQGQGAYEQYF. The full variable domain, rest sourced from reference TRBV5-4 and TRBJ2-7, is ETGVTQSPTHLIKTRGQQVTLRCSSQSGHNTVSWYQQALGQGPQFIFQYYREEENGRGNFPPRFSGLQFPNYSSELNVNALELDDSALYLCASSLDALQGQGAYEQYFGPGTRLTVT.

The chain couples TRBV20-1 to TRBJ2-7; the D gene is possibly TRBD2 (6 bases). There are 13 residues in the CDR3. V was clipped by 3 bases and J by 5 bases, with 14 bases between them. Per germline, CDR1 DFQATT and CDR2 SNEGSKA (reference sequence). CDR3 amino acids: CSASERLVDEQYF. CDR3 nucleotides: TGCAGTGCTAGTGAGAGACTAGTAGACGAGCAGTACTTC.

The chain combines TRBV20-1 with TRBJ2-1, with 7 bases fitting TRBD2. The CDR3 contains 15 residues. Germline CDR1 and CDR2: DFQATT and SNEGSKA (reference sequence). V dropped 3 bases and J dropped 10; count of bases not matched to a gene: 15. The CDR3 region has the DNA TGCAGTGCTAGTTTGGCGGGAGAACATAATGGGGAGCAGTTCTTC. As protein: CSASLAGEHNGEQFF.

The CDR3 protein is CASSRRGNQPQHF. The CDR3 DNA reads as TGTGCCAGCAGTAGGAGAGGAAATCAGCCCCAGCATTTT. V and J are TRBV2 and TRBJ1-5; D gene uncertain. The CDR3 totals 13 residues. Germline V lookup: CDR1 SNHLY, CDR2 FYNNEI. The V end was cut by 5 bases, the J end by 4 bases, with 9 bases between. The variable domain in full, with the rest retrieved from reference TRBV2 and TRBJ1-5, is EPEVTQTPSHQVTQMGQEVILRCVPISNHLYFYWYRQILGQKVEFLVSFYNNEISEKSEIFDDQFSVERPDGSNFTLKIRSTKLEDSAMYFCASSRRGNQPQHFGDGTRLSIL.

The V and J genes are TRBV6-5 and TRBJ2-7, with unresolved D. Looked up from germline, CDR1 is MNHEY and CDR2 is SVGAGI. Trimming cost V 0 bases and J 2 bases, with 11 bases left between them. The CDR3 totals 15 residues. The CDR3 loop is CASSYSLTGTYEQYF. Written as DNA, the CDR3 is TGTGCCAGCAGTTACTCGTTGACGGGTACCTACGAGCAGTACTTC.

The J gene is TRBJ1-4, the V gene TRBV5-3; 9 nucleotides line up with TRBD1. TRBV5-3 is an ORF; its function is uncertain. V was pared by 3 bases and J by 4 bases, with 1 base of the junction left unmatched. This CDR3 spans 14 amino acids. The CDR3 region is CARSSGQGNEKLFF. In DNA, the CDR3 is TGTGCCAGAAGCTCGGGACAGGGTAATGAAAAACTGTTTTTT.

The rearrangement links TRBV5-4 to TRBJ1-2; D unclear. From germline, CDR1 is SGHNT and CDR2 YYREEE (reference sequence). The length of the CDR3 is 14 residues. The germline V and J ends were trimmed by 4 bases and 6 bases, with 16 bases remaining between them. CDR3 sequence (DNA): TGTGCCAGCAGCCCGAGGAGGGAGGGTAATGGCTACACCTTC. Protein product: CASSPRREGNGYTF.

The chain links TRBV6-1 to TRBJ2-7; the match to TRBD2 covers 7 bases. V lost 2 bases, J lost 2 bases, and 3 bases stayed unmatched. CDR1 is MNHNS and CDR2 is SASEGT in the germline V gene. The CDR3 runs to 14 residues. The CDR3 protein is CASSERTRPYEQYF. CDR3 nucleotide sequence: TGTGCCAGCAGTGAAAGGACTAGACCCTACGAGCAGTACTTC.

The chain recombines TRBV21-1 with TRBJ2-7; TRBD1, the D gene given by the table, was not confirmed from the DNA. TRBV21-1 is a pseudogene. CDR3 size: 16 residues. The CDR3 loop reads CASRGQGSLFPYEQYF. DNA of the CDR3: TGTGCCAGCCGGGGACAGGGGTCTCTTTTCCCCTACGAGCAGTACTTC.

The rearrangement joins TRBV3-1 (or the pseudogene TRBV3-2) to TRBJ1-2; 7 nucleotides agree with TRBD1. V lost 3 bases to trimming and J lost 8 bases; unmatched junction nucleotides: 18. This CDR3 has 17 residues. CDR1 is LGHDT, CDR2 YNNKEL, per germline (reference sequence). CDR3 loop: CASSHRTRPDRVGGYTF. The CDR3, as DNA: TGTGCCAGCAGCCACCGGACGAGGCCTGACAGGGTTGGAGGCTACACCTTC.

J is TRBJ1-5 and V is TRBV4-1; a weak D match, TRBD1 (5 bases). CDR3 length equals 17 residues. The V end was cut by 0 bases, the J end by 10 bases, with 22 bases between. The germline V gene encodes CDR1 MGHRA and CDR2 YSYEKL. CDR3 sequence: CASSQDLSLFGGDPQHF. The CDR3, as DNA: TGCGCCAGCAGCCAAGATCTCTCCTTGTTCGGGGGGGATCCCCAGCATTTT.

This clone was seen just once. The V and J genes are TRBV11-3 and TRBJ2-7, with no clear D. V lost 4 bases, J lost 10 bases, and 14 bases lay in between. The CDR3 consists of 12 residues. Germline V CDR1 and CDR2: SGHNT, YENEEA. CDR3 nucleotides: TGTGCCAGCAGCTCCTCACTTGGTGCCCAGTACTTC. Translation gives CASSSSLGAQYF.

The chain links TRBV6-4 to TRBJ2-2; D perhaps matches TRBD2 (5 bases). The germline V and J ends were trimmed by 1 base and 4 bases, with 7 bases remaining between them. This CDR3 has 14 amino acids. CDR1 is MRHNA, CDR2 SNTAGT, per germline. Here the CDR3 reads CASSDWSGTGELFF. CDR3 nucleotides: TGTGCCAGCAGTGACTGGAGCGGCACCGGGGAGCTGTTTTTT.

The rearrangement uses TRBV2 and TRBJ2-7; possibly TRBD2 for D (6 bases). V was pared by 9 bases and J by 7 bases, with 25 bases between. Germline values: CDR1 SNHLY, CDR2 FYNNEI. The CDR3 consists of 15 residues. CDR3 bases: TGTGCCAGTTCGGCACTAGGGGACTCCTGGGGAGAGCAGTACTTC. Its translation: CASSALGDSWGEQYF.

The chain carries TRBV5-6 and TRBJ2-7; D ambiguous. Trimming stripped 3 bases from V and 6 bases from J, with 10 bases between. The CDR3 loop spans 12 amino acids. The germline CDR1 and CDR2 sequences are SGHDT and YYEEEE. Written as DNA, the CDR3 is TGTGCCAGCAGCTCGTCCGGGTCCGAGCAGTACTTC. Protein: CASSSSGSEQYF.